This TCR beta chain stems from a study of T cells in Graves' hyperthyroidism and ophthalmopathy. General observations from the study: Blood also carried most thyroid clonotypes expanded above 0.001.

This clonotype was found many times. Its specificity is not known. Diagnostic decisions used clinical symptoms, serum thyroxine and TRAb, thyroid ultrasound and orbital computed tomography. Amplification of TCR beta CDR3 regions was performed using RNA transcripts as template. The HTBI primer set drove a first-round RT-PCR of the TCR CDR3. A single record per CDR3 protein comes from TCRdb applying MiXCR to the multiplex PCR reads. The sample has roughly 500,000 distinct CDR3 sequences, approximately 15% seen once. The germline gives CDR1 SGHAT, CDR2 FQDESV (reference sequence). There are 14 residues in the CDR3. J gave up 6 bases and V 0 bases, and 5 bases lay outside the gene matches.

This TCR was sampled from a woman in her twenties or thirties with Graves' hyperthyroidism that later progressed to Graves' ophthalmopathy. The chain couples TRBV11-1 to TRBJ2-7; 7 bases map to TRBD2. The sequenced sample consisted of blood. The CDR3 DNA follows: TGTGCCAGCAGCTTAGCGGGAGGGCCGGTCGAGCAGTACTTC. Residues: CASSLAGGPVEQYF.